Below are 18 T cell receptor beta chains sequenced from a single sample in a study of PD-1 blockade in mismatch repair-deficient tumors listed by TCRdb under 2017. The library came from the immunoSEQ multiplex PCR assay. Held by TCRdb, this immuneACCESS table contains in-frame sequences only and omits some clones. Under half of the omission traces to an unresolved V gene where checked; the cause of the rest is unknown. For this sample there are 85,000 to 130,000 clones; 65% to 85% appear just once. The ten largest clones take up 6.3% of the sample. This specimen consisted of peripheral blood, obtained 35 to 37 weeks after starting pembrolizumab. These receptors were taken from an adult with mismatch repair-deficient cancer.

In this sample, this clone turned up a few times. The CDR3 DNA reads as TGTGCCAGCAGCTTAGGTATGGCCGCCGTTCAGGGCAATCAGCCCCAGCATTTT. Translated: CASSLGMAAVQGNQPQHF. The chain combines TRBV7-8 with TRBJ1-5; D is uncertain. V was cut by 1 base and J by 2 bases, with 18 bases left in between. Germline V gene lookup returns CDR1 SGHVS and CDR2 FQNEAQ. There are 18 residues in the CDR3.

J is TRBJ2-7 and V is TRBV11-2; 8 nucleotides match TRBD2. Germline CDR1 SGHAT, CDR2 FQNNGV. V dropped 4 bases and J dropped 4; count of bases not matched to a gene: 3. CDR3 length: 13 amino acids. CDR3 loop: CASSSGTSYEQYF. As DNA, the CDR3 is TGTGCCAGCAGCTCCGGGACTAGTTACGAGCAGTACTTC.

This chain links TRBV5-8 with TRBJ2-7; D is unresolved. The CDR3 consists of 13 residues. V was shortened by 6 bases and J by 9 bases, with 19 bases between the two germline ends. Germline V gene lookup returns CDR1 SGHTS and CDR2 YDEGEE. This CDR3 is CASTSFHSFMQYF. The CDR3 region has the DNA TGTGCCAGCACCAGTTTCCACAGCTTTATGCAGTACTTC.

The chain carries TRBV4-1 and TRBJ2-3; 8 bases agree with TRBD1. This CDR3 has 16 residues. The germline CDR1 and CDR2 sequences are MGHRA and YSYEKL. V shed 3 bases and J 0 bases; nucleotides not matched to a gene: 5. The CDR3 is CASSHRDRGSTDTQYF. CDR3 nucleotide sequence: TGCGCCAGCAGCCATCGTGACAGGGGTAGCACAGATACGCAGTATTTT.

This clone has more than one count but fewer than ten. This same CDR3 is encoded by further DNA sequences in the sample. The chain combines TRBV7-2 with TRBJ2-1; 13 positions match TRBD2. Trimming cost V 4 bases and J 3 bases; bases outside gene matches: 3. Germline CDR1 SGHTA, CDR2 FQGNSA. This CDR3 is built from 16 residues. The CDR3 region has the DNA TGTGCCAGCAGCTCAAGGACTAGCGGGAGCTACAATGAGCAGTTCTTC. It yields the protein CASSSRTSGSYNEQFF. The whole variable domain, remainder taken from reference TRBV7-2 and TRBJ2-1, is GAGVSQSPSNKVTEKGKDVELRCDPISGHTALYWYRQSLGQGLEFLIYFQGNSAPDKSGLPSDRFSAERTGGSVSTLTIQRTQQEDSAVYLCASSSRTSGSYNEQFFGPGTRLTVL.

The V call is TRBV28, the J call TRBJ1-5; 10 nucleotides match TRBD1. The germline V gene has CDR1 MDHEN and CDR2 SYDVKM. With 2 bases clipped from V and 6 bases from J, the junction kept 10 bases outside the gene matches. The CDR3 sequence is 17 residues long. The DNA for the CDR3 is TGTGCCAGCAGTTTACGGGGACAGGGGCGGTCAGGTCAGCCCCAGCATTTT. It translates to CASSLRGQGRSGQPQHF. Combining the CDR3 with reference TRBV28 and TRBJ1-5 gives the whole variable domain DVKVTQSSRYLVKRTGEKVFLECVQDMDHENMFWYRQDPGLGLRLIYFSYDVKMKEKGDIPEGYSVSREKKERFSLILESASTNQTSMYLCASSLRGQGRSGQPQHFGDGTRLSIL.

The chain carries TRBV6-5 and TRBJ2-2; D ambiguous. This CDR3 has 15 residues. Germline V gene lookup returns CDR1 MNHEY and CDR2 SVGAGI. V shed 4 bases and J shed 0 bases, with 9 bases lying between them. This CDR3 is CASSSPWANTGELFF. For the CDR3, the DNA is TGTGCCAGCAGTTCCCCTTGGGCGAACACCGGGGAGCTGTTTTTT.

The table lists this clone with a few counts. The chain combines TRBV9 with TRBJ2-7; 7 bases line up with TRBD1. V lost 2 bases to trimming and J lost 3 bases; unmatched junction nucleotides: 2. This CDR3 region has 13 residues. Germline V CDR1 and CDR2: SGDLS, YYNGEE. CDR3 region: CASSVRTGYEQYF. The CDR3 bases are TGTGCCAGCAGCGTCCGGACAGGCTACGAGCAGTACTTC.

The chain uses TRBV29-1 and TRBJ2-1; D possibly corresponds to TRBD2 (5 bases). The germline V gene encodes CDR1 SQVTM and CDR2 ANQGSEA. The CDR3 length is 16 residues. The V end was cut by 5 bases, the J end by 7 bases, with 24 bases between. The CDR3 sequence: CSVQYYSPSIGNEQFF. CDR3 DNA: TGCAGCGTTCAATACTACTCACCTAGCATCGGGAATGAGCAGTTCTTC.

This chain links TRBV12-5 with TRBJ2-4; TRBD1 aligns across 8 bases. V lost 6 bases, J lost 6 bases, and 4 bases stayed unmatched. This CDR3 contains 13 residues. Germline V CDR1 and CDR2: LGHNT, FRNRAP. DNA of the CDR3: TGTGCTAGTGGCGACAGGGGCGGAAACATTCAGTACTTC. Encoded protein: CASGDRGGNIQYF.

The chain uses TRBV6-6 and TRBJ2-1; 9 bases fit TRBD2. Germline lookup yields CDR1 MNHNY and CDR2 SVGAGI (reference sequence). J gave up 3 bases and V 5 bases, and 5 bases lay outside the gene matches. CDR3 length: 15 residues. CDR3 region: CASSDWTSDYNEQFF. The CDR3 DNA reads as TGTGCCAGCAGTGACTGGACTAGCGACTACAATGAGCAGTTCTTC.

The chain is built from TRBV19 and TRBJ1-2; a weak D match, TRBD1 (5 bases). The V end was cut by 4 bases, the J end by 0 bases, with 12 bases between. Germline V CDR1 and CDR2: LNHDA, SQIVND (reference sequence). The CDR3 has 15 amino acids. The CDR3 bases are TGTGCCAGTAGTACCACAGGCCTTGCTAACTATGGCTACACCTTC. This codes for CASSTTGLANYGYTF.

V is TRBV29-1 and J is TRBJ2-7; 11 bases match TRBD2. The length of the CDR3 is 14 residues. Trimming cost V 2 bases and J 2 bases; bases outside gene matches: 2. Germline CDR1 is SQVTM and CDR2 is ANQGSEA. CDR3 protein: CSVELAGGPYEQYF. The CDR3 region has the DNA TGCAGCGTTGAACTAGCGGGAGGTCCCTACGAGCAGTACTTC.

The CDR3 here is CASSLKGTGLAGADTQYF. CDR3 DNA sequence: TGTGCCAGCAGCTTAAAAGGGACGGGACTAGCGGGCGCAGATACGCAGTATTTT. The chain joins TRBV11-3 to TRBJ2-3; 12 bases are a match to TRBD2. The J segment lost 4 bases and the V segment lost 2 bases, leaving 10 bases of the junction unmatched. This CDR3 spans 18 amino acids. From germline, CDR1 is SGHNT and CDR2 YENEEA.

The rearrangement uses TRBV11-2 and TRBJ1-2; possibly TRBD1 for D (5 bases). Germline CDR1 and CDR2: SGHAT and FQNNGV. Trimming removed 9 bases at V and 8 bases at J, with 19 bases between. The CDR3 is made up of 13 amino acids. The CDR3 coding sequence is TGTGCCAGTAGGGCAGGGTTGTCCCTGGGCTACACCTTC. Protein sequence: CASRAGLSLGYTF.

This chain connects TRBV6-5 to TRBJ1-3; D is unresolved. V was clipped by 2 bases and J by 0 bases, with 8 bases between them. CDR3 size: 15 residues. The germline V gene encodes CDR1 MNHEY and CDR2 SVGAGI. This CDR3 is CASSYLVGSGNTIYF. CDR3 DNA: TGTGCCAGCAGTTACCTCGTGGGCTCTGGAAACACCATATATTTT.

This chain uses TRBV18 with TRBJ2-7; 12 positions agree with TRBD1. The CDR3 loop spans 15 amino acids. Trimming cost V 6 bases and J 0 bases; bases outside gene matches: 3. CDR1 and CDR2 from the germline V gene are KGHSH and LQKENI. This CDR3 reads CASSPGQGASYEQYF. CDR3 nucleotide sequence: TGTGCCAGCTCCCCGGGACAGGGGGCCTCCTACGAGCAGTACTTC.

As DNA, the CDR3 is TGTGCCAGCAACATCGGAAATGAGCAGTTCTTC. The encoded protein is CASNIGNEQFF. This chain joins TRBV7-2 and TRBJ2-1, with no clear D. CDR3 length equals 11 residues. The germline gives CDR1 SGHTA, CDR2 FQGNSA. The ends were cut back, 7 bases at V and 7 bases at J, with 8 bases in the middle.